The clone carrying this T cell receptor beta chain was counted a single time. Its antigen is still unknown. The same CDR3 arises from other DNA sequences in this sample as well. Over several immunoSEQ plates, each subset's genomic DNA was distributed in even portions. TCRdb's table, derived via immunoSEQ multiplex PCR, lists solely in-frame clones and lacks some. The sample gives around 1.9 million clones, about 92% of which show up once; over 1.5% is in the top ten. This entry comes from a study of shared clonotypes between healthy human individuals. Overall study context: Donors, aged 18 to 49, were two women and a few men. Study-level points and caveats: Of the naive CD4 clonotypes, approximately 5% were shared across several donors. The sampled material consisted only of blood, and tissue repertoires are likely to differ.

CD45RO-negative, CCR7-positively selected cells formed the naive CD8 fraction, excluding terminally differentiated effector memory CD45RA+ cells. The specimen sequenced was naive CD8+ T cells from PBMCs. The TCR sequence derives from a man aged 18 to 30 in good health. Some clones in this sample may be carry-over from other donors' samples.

The CDR3 region has the DNA TGTGCCAGTAGTATGGGGAGCTCCTACGAGCAGTACTTC. This codes for CASSMGSSYEQYF. The V and J genes are TRBV19 and TRBJ2-7, with D maybe TRBD2 (5 bases). Germline CDR1 LNHDA, CDR2 SQIVND (reference sequence). Trimming removed 3 bases from V and 0 bases from J, with 6 bases in between. This CDR3 is built from 13 residues.